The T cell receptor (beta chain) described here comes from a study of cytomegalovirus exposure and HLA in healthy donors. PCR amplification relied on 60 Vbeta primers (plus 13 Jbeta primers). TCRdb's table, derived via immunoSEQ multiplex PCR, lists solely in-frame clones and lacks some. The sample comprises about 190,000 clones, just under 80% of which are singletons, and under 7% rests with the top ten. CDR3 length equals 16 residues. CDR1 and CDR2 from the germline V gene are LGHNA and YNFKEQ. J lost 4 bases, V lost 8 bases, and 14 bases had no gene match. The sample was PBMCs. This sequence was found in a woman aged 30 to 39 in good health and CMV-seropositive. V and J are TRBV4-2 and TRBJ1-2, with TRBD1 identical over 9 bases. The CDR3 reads CASGKPGQGGGYGYTF. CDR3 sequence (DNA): TGTGCCAGCGGTAAACCGGGACAGGGAGGGGGCTATGGCTACACCTTC.